Given below is one T cell receptor beta chain in context. The entry originates in a study of T cell changes during pregnancy in multiple sclerosis. Trimming cost V 2 bases and J 5 bases, with 13 bases left between them. Looked up from germline, CDR1 is SGHRS and CDR2 is YFSETQ. This CDR3 has 15 residues. TCRdb's copy holds only in-frame clones and misses some; the assay was immunoSEQ multiplex PCR. The sample includes around 65,000 clones, under 95% seen only once; the top ten take 3% to 4%. The chain combines TRBV5-1 with TRBJ2-2, with a weak D call TRBD2 (7 bases). The clonotype originates from a female donor in good health, enrolled as a control in a pregnancy study. Sequenced here: peripheral blood, sampled in the first trimester of pregnancy. In nucleotides, the CDR3 is TGCGCCAGCAGCTTACGGGGGGCGGAAACCGGGGAGCTGTTTTTT. Its translation: CASSLRGAETGELFF.